This T cell receptor (beta chain) was recovered during a study of human T cells and chemical hapten exposure (dated by TCRdb to the early 2020s). Context from the whole study: For sensitization, 2% DPC in acetone was applied to an approximately 2 cm by approximately 2 cm area of upper inner arm skin. Weekly therapeutic DPC doses were additionally applied to the scalp of patients throughout the roughly 23-week study period. Patch tests used Finn chambers with 0.01% DPC on the upper back, scored after 6 days by International Contact Dermatitis Research Group standards. Alopecia areata with under or over 50% scalp involvement, alopecia totalis and alopecia universalis were represented in the patient cohort, which was mostly female. Libraries were pooled for sequencing, and per-sample TCR yields varied mainly because of small differences in library volumes within the pool. Peripheral blood TCR repertoire changes were tracked in vivo in alopecia patients during primary and secondary sensitization to the hapten diphenylcyclopropenone (DPC). Blood samples were taken from patients before sensitization (week 0) and then at 2, 6 and about 24 weeks after DPC sensitization. Twenty-nine alopecia patients provided blood for TCR sequencing at one to four time points (pre-sensitization, 2, 6 and 24 weeks).

The junction shows trimming of 2 bases on V and 3 bases on J, and the gene matches do not reach 3 bases of it. CDR1 and CDR2 (MNHEY, SVGAGI) derive from the germline V gene. From the cysteine through the phenylalanine, the CDR3 covers 14 amino acids. This entry keeps only the CDR3 DNA: 42 bases, framed from base 1. In the paper's terms, the time point label means: patch test 1, 2 weeks after DPC sensitization. Interpreted using the paper, the treatment or condition label stands for: therapeutic diphenylcyclopropenone sensitization with weekly scalp DPC. At every patch-test visit, the blood draw took place before the patch test was put on. Eligible patients were aged 18 to 70, diagnosed with alopecia, deemed suitable for DPC therapy, and excluded if pregnant. Total RNA was isolated from unfractionated whole blood collected in Tempus Blood RNA tubes. Points the paper makes about the study in general: Expanded TCRs formed significantly more large CDR3 similarity clusters than pre-sensitization or healthy control sets, consistent with antigen-driven responses. Alopecia, a presumed autoimmune disease, was present in all patients, so the immune response of the patients might differ from that of healthy individuals. A positive correlation was found between the number of PT1 expanded TCRs and patch test score, with significance reached at thresholds 8, 16 and 32 but not 4. DPC sensitization did not change how many TCRs were above 1 in 1000 frequency, and no evidence was found of alterations in global repertoire structure. After repeated subsampling, the strength of the expansion versus patch-test correlation and the threshold at which it became significant changed.

This clonotype was seen more than once but under ten times. The target of this receptor is not known. No per-base quality is available; no much larger clone lies one base away. The receptor library was made with RACE. The sequencer listed for this sample is NextSeq 500. Library preparation attached unique molecular identifiers to individual cDNA molecules for quantitative, reproducible TCR counting. Each blood RNA sample was used to sequence both TCR alpha and TCR beta chains. Processing in the source paper ran as follows. Samples had a median of approximately 93,000 TCRs, with a range from roughly 23,224 to 750,000. The Decombinator software suite was used to annotate V, J and CDR3 in the TCR reads. For the PS versus PT1 abundance plots, all samples were subsampled to the same number of TCRs (28,000). Expanded TCRs were defined as absent before sensitization and observed at least eight times at the 2-week time point. In-frame beta chains were kept once TCRdb had trimmed the public reads at Q25 with fastp and called clones with MiXCR. Rows merge per CDR3 protein into single entries with the most common DNA and genes. What appears here as the V and J calls and clone size reflects TCRdb's work, not the paper's. The sample table holds 75,000 to 100,000 distinct CDR3 sequences, of which roughly a tenth were seen once. Approximately 2.2% of the sample comes from the top ten.

This clonotype originated in a middle-aged man with alopecia areata. Some clones in this sample may be carry-over from other donors' samples. Rearrangement joined TRBV6-5 to TRBJ1-1; 7 bases in the middle match TRBD1. Source: whole blood, taken in connection with sensitization to the hapten diphenylcyclopropenone (DPC). CDR3 region: CASSYRQGDTEAFF. The DNA is as follows: TGTGCCAGCAGTTACCGACAGGGAGACACTGAAGCTTTCTTT.